This TCR beta chain emerged from a study of PD-1 blockade in classical Hodgkin lymphoma. Study background: Nivolumab dosing for patients was 3 mg/kg, administered intravenously every 2 weeks.

The germline gives CDR1 LNHDA, CDR2 SQIVND (reference sequence). This CDR3 region has 16 residues. V lost 6 bases, J lost 0 bases, and 16 bases lay in between. Relapse was seen in all patients after autologous stem cell transplantation, and brentuximab vedotin exposure was variable. The repertoire was sequenced with immunoSEQ multiplex PCR; TCRdb's copy has only in-frame clones and lacks some. The sample holds fewer than 100,000 clones, around 86% seen once. The sequence was obtained from a human donor with classical Hodgkin lymphoma. The material was peripheral blood mononuclear cells (PBMCs), obtained at baseline. The chain joins TRBV19 to TRBJ2-3; D may match TRBD1 or TRBD2 (5 bases each). The CDR3 loop reads CASRALGTSSTDTQYF. CDR3 bases: TGTGCCAGTAGGGCACTGGGGACCTCTAGCACAGATACGCAGTATTTT.